The present T cell receptor (beta chain) was sequenced within a study of regulatory T cells listed by TCRdb under 2018. Regarding the research as a whole: Between CD3G-deficient patients and healthy controls, the study compared T-cell receptor beta repertoires in sorted regulatory T cells, conventional CD4+ T cells and CD8+ T cells. The full study reports these points: In patients, repertoires had restricted unique TRB V-J pairs and skewed V and J gene usage, with regulatory T cells showing the most marked changes. Compared with control CD8+ cells, CD8+ T cells derived from patients showed a nonsignificant trend toward reduced Shannon entropy.

This clone appeared once. This receptor's antigen is unknown. Nothing much larger sits one base from this clone, and base qualities are not available. The CDR3 covers 10 residues, taking in both the cysteine and the phenylalanine. Just CDR3 DNA is preserved here, 30 bases in frame from base 1. CDR1 and CDR2, per the germline V gene, are MNHNS and SASEGT. The junction shows trimming of 4 bases on V and 8 bases on J, plus 6 bases between the germline ends. The multiplex PCR relied on 52 forward TRBV primers and 13 reverse TRBJ primers, and amplification bias was corrected through assay-based and computational methods. Rearranged TRB loci were amplified from genomic DNA by multiplex PCR within the immunoSEQ assay. An Illumina HiSeq platform was used to sequence the TRB amplicons. Concerning the study's data processing: Raw sequences were error-filtered and aligned to reference gene sequences by custom algorithms, then analyzed with the immunoSEQ online tools. Frequencies of productive and nonproductive TRB rearrangements were evaluated among both unique and total sequences. The likelihood of self-reactivity was estimated by examining two features, hydrophobicity and amino acid composition, of TRB CDR3 positions 6 and 7. Groups were compared by t tests, Mann-Whitney tests or two-way ANOVA performed in Prism software. In TCRdb, the immuneACCESS table is reduced to in-frame sequences with V and J assigned. These tables do not hold every clone; where another copy was compared, an unresolved V gene accounts for under half, and the others remain unexplained. V, J and clone size derive from that table, while D and trimming were established from the DNA sequence. In this sample the table shows over 5,500 clones, approximately 84% of which occur a single time. Of the sample, 30% to 35% is held by the ten largest clones.

All CD3G-deficient patients had evidence of autoimmunity, which was more severe in two of the patients. At testing, patients were between 2 and 39 years old and showed lower naive and higher memory CD4+ and CD8+ T-cell proportions. The patient group comprised more than 5 individuals with CD3G deficiency. An international network of physicians spanning the United States, Europe and Asia provided the patient samples and clinical data. Peripheral blood mononuclear cells were isolated by Ficoll density separation. CD3+ CD8+ CD4- T cells were isolated on a FACSAria cell sorter. This receptor was obtained from a child aged 5 to 17 with CD3G deficiency. The sequence joins TRBV6-1 to TRBJ2-7; there is no confident call for the D gene. The sequenced sample was CD8+ T cells sorted from blood. The DNA reads as follows: TGTGCCAGCAGTGGAGACAAGCAGTACTTC. Translation gives CASSGDKQYF.